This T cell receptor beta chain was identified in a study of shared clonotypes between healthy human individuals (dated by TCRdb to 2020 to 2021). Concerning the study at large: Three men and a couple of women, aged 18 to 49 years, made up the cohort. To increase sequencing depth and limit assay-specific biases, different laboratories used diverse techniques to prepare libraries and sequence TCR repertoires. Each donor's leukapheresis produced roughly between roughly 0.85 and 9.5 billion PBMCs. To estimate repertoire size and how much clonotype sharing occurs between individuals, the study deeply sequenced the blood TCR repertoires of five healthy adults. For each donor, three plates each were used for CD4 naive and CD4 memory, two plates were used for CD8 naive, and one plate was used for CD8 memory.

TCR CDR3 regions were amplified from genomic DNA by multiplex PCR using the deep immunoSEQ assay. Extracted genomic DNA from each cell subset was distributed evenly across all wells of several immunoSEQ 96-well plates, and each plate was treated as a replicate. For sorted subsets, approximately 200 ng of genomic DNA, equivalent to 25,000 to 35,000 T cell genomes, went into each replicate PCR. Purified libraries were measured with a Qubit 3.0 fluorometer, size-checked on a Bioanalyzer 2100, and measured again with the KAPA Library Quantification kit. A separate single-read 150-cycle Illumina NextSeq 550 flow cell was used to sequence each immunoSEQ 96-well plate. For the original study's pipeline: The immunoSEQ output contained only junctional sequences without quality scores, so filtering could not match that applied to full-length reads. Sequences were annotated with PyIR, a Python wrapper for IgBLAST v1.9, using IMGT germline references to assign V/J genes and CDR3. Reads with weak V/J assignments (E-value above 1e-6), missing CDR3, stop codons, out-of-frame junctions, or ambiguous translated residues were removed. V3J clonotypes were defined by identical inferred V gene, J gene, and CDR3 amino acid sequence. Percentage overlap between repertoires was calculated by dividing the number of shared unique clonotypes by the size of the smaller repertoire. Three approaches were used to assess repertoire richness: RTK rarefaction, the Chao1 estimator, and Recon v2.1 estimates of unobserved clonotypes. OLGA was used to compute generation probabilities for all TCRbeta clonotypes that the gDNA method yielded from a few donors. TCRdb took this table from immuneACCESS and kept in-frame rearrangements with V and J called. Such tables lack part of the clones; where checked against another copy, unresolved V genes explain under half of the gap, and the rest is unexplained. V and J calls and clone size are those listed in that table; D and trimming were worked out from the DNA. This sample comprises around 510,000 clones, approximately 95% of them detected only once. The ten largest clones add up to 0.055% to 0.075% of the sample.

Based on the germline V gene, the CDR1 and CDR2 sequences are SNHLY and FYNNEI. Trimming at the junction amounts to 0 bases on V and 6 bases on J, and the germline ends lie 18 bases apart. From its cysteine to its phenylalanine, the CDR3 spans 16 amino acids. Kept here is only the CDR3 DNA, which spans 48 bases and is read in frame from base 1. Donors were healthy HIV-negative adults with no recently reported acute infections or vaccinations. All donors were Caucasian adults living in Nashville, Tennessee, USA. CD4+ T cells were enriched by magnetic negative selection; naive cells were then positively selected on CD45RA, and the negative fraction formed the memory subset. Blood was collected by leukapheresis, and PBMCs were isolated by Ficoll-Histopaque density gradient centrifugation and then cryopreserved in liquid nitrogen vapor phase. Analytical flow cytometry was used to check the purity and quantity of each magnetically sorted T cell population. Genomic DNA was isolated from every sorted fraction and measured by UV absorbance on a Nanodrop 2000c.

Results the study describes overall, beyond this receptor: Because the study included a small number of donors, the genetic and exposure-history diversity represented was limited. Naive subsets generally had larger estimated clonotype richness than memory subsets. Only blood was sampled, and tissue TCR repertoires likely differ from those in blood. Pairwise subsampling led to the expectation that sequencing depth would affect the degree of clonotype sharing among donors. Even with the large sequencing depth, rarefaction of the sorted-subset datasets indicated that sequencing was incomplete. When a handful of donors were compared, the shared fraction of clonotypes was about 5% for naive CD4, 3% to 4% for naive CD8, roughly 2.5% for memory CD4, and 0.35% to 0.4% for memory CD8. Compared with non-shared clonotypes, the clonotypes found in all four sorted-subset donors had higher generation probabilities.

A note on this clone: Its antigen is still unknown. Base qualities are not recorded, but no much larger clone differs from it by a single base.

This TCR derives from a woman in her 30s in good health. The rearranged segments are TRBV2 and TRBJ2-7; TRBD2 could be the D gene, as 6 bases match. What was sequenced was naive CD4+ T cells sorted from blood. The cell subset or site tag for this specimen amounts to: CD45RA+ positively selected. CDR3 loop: CASSEAQPRGPGEQYF. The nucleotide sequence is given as TGTGCCAGCAGTGAAGCTCAGCCGCGGGGCCCAGGCGAGCAGTACTTC.